Presented here are 13 T cell receptor beta chains from one specimen sequenced in a study of T cell repertoires in cytomegalovirus infection. For these TCRs, the target antigens are not known. TCRdb redid the calling of the reads with MiXCR, one entry per CDR3 protein. In the table there are 80,000 or so distinct CDR3 sequences, 24% of which are singletons. The specimen comprised CD8+ T cells from cultured PBMCs, sampled from culture after CMV antigen stimulation. The receptors shown here come from a human donor in good health (CMV status not recorded). Some clones in this sample may be carry-over from other donors' samples.

This clonotype has just a few counts. This chain connects TRBV5-6 to TRBJ2-1; weak D call: TRBD2 (6 bases). The V gene lost 0 bases and the J gene lost 3 bases, with 13 bases spanning the gap. Germline CDR1 is SGHDT and CDR2 is YYEEEE. The CDR3 is made up of 16 amino acids. The CDR3 sequence is CASSLVAGTIYNEQFF. The CDR3 DNA reads as TGTGCCAGCAGCTTGGTGGCGGGGACCATCTACAATGAGCAGTTCTTC.

This clonotype was seen only a few times. The rearrangement joins TRBV6-2 or TRBV6-3 to TRBJ2-7; no clear D. Germline V gene lookup returns CDR1 MNHEY and CDR2 SVGEGT. This CDR3 is built from 12 residues. Trimming shortened V by 5 bases and J by 4 bases, and 9 bases separated the two germline ends. CDR3 loop: CASSGPAYEQYF. CDR3 sequence (DNA): TGTGCCAGCAGTGGGCCAGCTTACGAGCAGTACTTC.

This clonotype has just a few counts. V gene TRBV12-3 or TRBV12-4 combines with J gene TRBJ2-5; 10 bases map to TRBD2. The CDR3 is 15 residues long. Unmatched junction bases numbered 6, after V lost 6 bases and J lost 2 bases. The DNA for the CDR3 is TGTGCCAGCAGATCCAGCGGGGGGGCGCAAGAGACCCAGTACTTC. This translates into CASRSSGGAQETQYF.

This clonotype was observed at least ten times. The chain uses TRBV14 and TRBJ1-1, with D hard to call. With 5 bases removed from V and 1 base from J, the gap between germline ends came to 17 bases. Germline V gene data show CDR1 as SGHDN and CDR2 as FVKESK. The CDR3 has 16 residues. The chain's CDR3 is CASSAWDVSGNTEAFF. The CDR3 DNA sequence: TGTGCCAGCAGCGCTTGGGATGTTTCAGGGAACACTGAAGCTTTCTTT.

This clonotype has only a few counts. This chain uses TRBV25-1 with TRBJ2-2, with 7 positions matching TRBD1. The CDR3 runs 13 residues. Germline lookup yields CDR1 MGHDK and CDR2 SYGVNS. The junction had 6 bases not matched to a gene; V was cut back by 4 bases and J by 10 bases. CDR3 amino acids: CASSVLGGVELFF. The DNA of the CDR3 is TGTGCCAGCAGTGTCCTAGGGGGCGTGGAGCTGTTTTTT.

The sample holds many counts of this clonotype. The V and J genes are TRBV28 and TRBJ1-5; D possibly corresponds to TRBD1 (6 bases). This CDR3 has 16 residues. V lost 2 bases to trimming and J lost 0 bases, with 11 bases between them. Germline-derived CDR1 and CDR2 are MDHEN and SYDVKM. The CDR3 DNA follows: TGTGCCAGCAGTTTACGGACAGAATATAGCAATCAGCCCCAGCATTTT. Amino acids: CASSLRTEYSNQPQHF. Filled out from reference TRBV28 and TRBJ1-5, the complete variable domain reads DVKVTQSSRYLVKRTGEKVFLECVQDMDHENMFWYRQDPGLGLRLIYFSYDVKMKEKGDIPEGYSVSREKKERFSLILESASTNQTSMYLCASSLRTEYSNQPQHFGDGTRLSIL.

This clonotype occurred a few times. The chain carries TRBV5-4 and TRBJ2-5; D ambiguous. V lost 0 bases and J lost 0, with 9 bases in between. The CDR3 runs to 15 residues. In germline, CDR1 is SGHNT, CDR2 YYREEE (reference sequence). CDR3 sequence reads: CASSLVLGNQETQYF. In nucleotides, the CDR3 is TGTGCCAGCAGCTTGGTGTTGGGAAACCAAGAGACCCAGTACTTC.

The chain combines TRBV23-1 with TRBJ1-1; a possible D gene is TRBD1 (6 bases). TRBV23-1 is marked as an open reading frame, function uncertain. V was pared by 2 bases and J by 6 bases, with 10 bases between. CDR3 length: 13 residues. CDR3 amino acids: CASSQVRGAEAFF. CDR3 coding DNA: TGCGCCAGCAGTCAAGTTAGGGGGGCTGAAGCTTTCTTT.

CDR3 coding DNA: TGCGCCAGCAGCCAAGAGACAGGCCCATATAATTCACCCCTCCACTTT. Protein sequence: CASSQETGPYNSPLHF. The chain carries TRBV4-3 and TRBJ1-6, with D possibly matching TRBD1 (6 bases). CDR1 LGHNA and CDR2 YSLEER come from the germline V gene. The V end lost 0 bases, the J end lost 4 bases, and 10 bases lay between the germline ends. The CDR3 contains 16 residues.

The chain recombines TRBV19 with TRBJ2-7; D possibly corresponds to TRBD2 (6 bases). Trimming shortened V by 8 bases and J by 4 bases, and 21 bases separated the two germline ends. In germline, CDR1 is LNHDA, CDR2 SQIVND (reference sequence). The CDR3 has 15 residues. CDR3 in DNA: TGTGCCAGTTCACGACCCCTTGGCGGGATTTACGAGCAGTACTTC. This encodes CASSRPLGGIYEQYF.

The V call is TRBV2, the J call TRBJ2-2; 8 bases map to TRBD2. The CDR3 is 16 amino acids. Trimming at V came to 1 base and at J to 6 bases, leaving 7 bases not matched to a gene. Germline V gene lookup returns CDR1 SNHLY and CDR2 FYNNEI. The CDR3 nucleotides are TGTGCCAGCAGTGAAGAGGCGGGAGGCCCGGCCGGGGAGCTGTTTTTT. Translated: CASSEEAGGPAGELFF.

This clonotype was detected a few times. This chain connects TRBV7-9 to TRBJ2-2; D gene uncertain. Trimming cost V 4 bases and J 8 bases, with 2 bases left between them. CDR3 size: 10 residues. Germline V CDR1 and CDR2: SEHNR, FQNEAQ (reference sequence). The CDR3 is CASSWGELFF. As DNA, the CDR3 is TGTGCCAGCAGCTGGGGGGAGCTGTTTTTT.

This clonotype was found a few times. The chain carries TRBV11-2 and TRBJ2-1; D is possibly TRBD1 or TRBD2 (5 bases each). The V gene lost 7 bases and the J gene lost 4 bases, with 14 bases spanning the gap. The CDR3 spans 14 residues. Germline loops: CDR1 SGHAT, CDR2 FQNNGV. CDR3 protein: CASNLGGPYNEQFF. The DNA of the CDR3 is TGTGCCAGCAACCTTGGGGGACCTTACAATGAGCAGTTCTTC.